These 5 T cell receptor beta chains were all obtained from the same sample, sequenced in a study of spatial heterogeneity in lung cancer (dated by TCRdb to the late 2010s). The sample's time point label is to be understood as: blood at routine non-recurrence follow-up after resection. TCR sequencing used whole RNA extracted from tumor and nontumor lung tissue, or from cryopreserved PBMC samples, without cell sorting. The library came from 5' RACE. Data came from a NextSeq 500. TCRdb applied fastp at Q25 and MiXCR to the public reads, then kept only in-frame beta chains. Each entry is one CDR3 protein sequence, shown with its most common DNA and genes. In all, the sample holds about 120,000 distinct CDR3 sequences, and about 12% of those were seen once. Around a sixth of the sample goes to the ten largest clones. The source was PBMCs, collected at follow-up. The receptor set was obtained from a male donor with early-stage non-small cell lung cancer.

This clonotype was found a few times. J is TRBJ2-7 and V is TRBV7-9; no definite D call. CDR1 is SEHNR, CDR2 FQNEAQ, per germline (reference sequence). This CDR3 is 13 amino acids long. V lost 8 bases to trimming and J lost 6 bases, with 17 bases between them. The CDR3 loop is CASQSQHQGEQYF. CDR3 bases: TGTGCCAGCCAGAGCCAACACCAAGGCGAGCAGTACTTC.

This clonotype was recorded at least ten times. The chain carries TRBV18 and TRBJ2-6; D remains unclear. The V gene lost 0 bases and the J gene lost 3 bases, with 6 bases spanning the gap. The CDR3 is made up of 15 amino acids. Germline loops: CDR1 KGHSH, CDR2 LQKENI. The DNA for the CDR3 is TGTGCCAGCTCACCACCCAGGAGTGGGGCCAACGTCCTGACTTTC. It codes for CASSPPRSGANVLTF.

There are many counts of this clonotype. This chain joins TRBV29-1 and TRBJ1-2; D is possibly TRBD1 (5 bases). Germline CDR1 SQVTM, CDR2 ANQGSEA. V gave up 4 bases and J gave up 8 bases, with 14 bases separating them. CDR3 length equals 12 residues. This CDR3 reads CSVGQSERGYTF. The CDR3 nucleotides are TGCAGCGTTGGACAGTCGGAGCGGGGCTACACCTTC.

This clonotype turned up a few times. The gene calls are TRBV7-2 and TRBJ2-3, with a tentative D call TRBD1 (5 bases). Germline CDR1 is SGHTA and CDR2 is FQGNSA. Trimming stripped 1 base from V and 1 base from J, with 9 bases between. CDR3 length equals 15 residues. CDR3 residues: CASSLEGLRTDTQYF. CDR3 DNA sequence: TGTGCCAGCAGCTTAGAGGGGCTCCGCACAGATACGCAGTATTTT.

This clonotype occurred many times. The chain is built from TRBV27 and TRBJ1-6; D is unclear. This CDR3 has 13 amino acids. Trimming removed 2 bases from V and 10 bases from J, with 9 bases in between. CDR1 MNHEY and CDR2 SMNVEV come from the germline V gene (reference sequence). CDR3 amino acids: CASSLTSSSPLHF. In DNA form, the CDR3 reads TGTGCCAGCAGTTTAACCAGTTCCTCACCCCTCCACTTT.